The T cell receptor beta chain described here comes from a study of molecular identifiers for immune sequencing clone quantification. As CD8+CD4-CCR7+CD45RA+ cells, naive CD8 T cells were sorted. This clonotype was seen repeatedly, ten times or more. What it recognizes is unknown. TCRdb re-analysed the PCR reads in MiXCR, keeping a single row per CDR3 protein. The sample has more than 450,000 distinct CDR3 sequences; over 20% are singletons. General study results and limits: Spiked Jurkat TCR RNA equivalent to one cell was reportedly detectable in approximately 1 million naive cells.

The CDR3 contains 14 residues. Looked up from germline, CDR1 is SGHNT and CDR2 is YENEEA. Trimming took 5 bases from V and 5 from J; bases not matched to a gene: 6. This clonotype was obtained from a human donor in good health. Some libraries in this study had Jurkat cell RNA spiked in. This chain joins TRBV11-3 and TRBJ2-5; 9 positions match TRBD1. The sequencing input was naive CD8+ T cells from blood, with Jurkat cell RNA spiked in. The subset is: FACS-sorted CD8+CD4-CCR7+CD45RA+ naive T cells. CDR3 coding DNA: TGTGCCAGCAGCCCAAGGACAGGGGATGAGACCCAGTACTTC. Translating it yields CASSPRTGDETQYF.